This T cell receptor (beta chain) was documented in a study of tissue T cells after allogeneic stem cell transplantation. Germline V gene data show CDR1 as KGHTA and CDR2 as FQNQQP. The CDR3 sequence is 15 residues long. Survey-depth TCRbeta CDR3 sequencing reported V/J genes and productive frequencies. TCRdb's table, derived via immunoSEQ multiplex PCR, lists solely in-frame clones and lacks some. The table records almost 7,000 clones, around a third of them present only once. About this clone: Genes and germline come from the mouse. The observed sequence ends 1 residue before the CDR3 terminus, with the missing tail filled in from the germline J gene.

Noted time point: mouse harvest day 14 after allogeneic transplant. Tail vein injection delivered 10^7 T-cell-depleted bone marrow cells and 10^6 splenic CD5+ T cells. This mouse GVHD model was MHC-mismatched B6 to BALB/c, profiled day 7 or 14. This chain links TRBV23 with TRBJ2-5; TRBD2, as called in the table, went unchecked against the DNA. The source of this sequence is a female BALB/c mouse given C57BL/6 T cells with graft-versus-host disease after an allogeneic hematopoietic cell transplant. The specimen sequenced was skin. The sequenced part of the CDR3 DNA is TGCTCCAGCAGTCAATCGAGGGGGGGCAGAGACACCCAGTAC. It codes for CSSSQSRGGRDTQY. The full CDR3 reads CSSSQSRGGRDTQYF.